What follows describes a single TCR beta chain. Its antigen remains unidentified. The germline V and J ends were trimmed by 2 bases and 10 bases, with 20 bases remaining between them. CDR3 length: 15 amino acids. CDR1 is SNHLY and CDR2 is FYNNEI in the germline V gene. Of the isolated RNA, all was reverse transcribed, and so the sequenced material was expressed TCRB transcripts. Assay used: immunoSEQ multiplex PCR; TCRdb lists only in-frame clones, some missing. The sample lists 300,000 to 350,000 clones; less than 10% were seen once. This sample is drawn from a study of beta chain features in type 1 diabetes. Study-wide findings and caveats: Type 1 diabetes patients showed a moderate but significant shortening of TCRB CDR3s in all four CD4+ subsets.

The sample comprised central memory CD4+ T cells from blood. This TCR was sampled from a woman between 18 and 29 years old in good health. This chain joins TRBV2 and TRBJ1-2; a weak D match, TRBD1 (5 bases). This chain's CDR3 is CASSERGSIGSDYTF. DNA of the CDR3: TGTGCCAGCAGTGAAAGGGGCAGCATCGGATCGGACTACACCTTC. The variable domain in full, completed from reference TRBV2 and TRBJ1-2, reads EPEVTQTPSHQVTQMGQEVILRCVPISNHLYFYWYRQILGQKVEFLVSFYNNEISEKSEIFDDQFSVERPDGSNFTLKIRSTKLEDSAMYFCASSERGSIGSDYTFGSGTRLTVV.